The rows below give T cell receptor beta chains drawn from one sample of a study of T cell repertoires in cytomegalovirus infection. TCRdb itself ran the reads through MiXCR, one entry per CDR3 protein. The repertoire has around 740,000 distinct CDR3 sequences, roughly 36% of them found once; the top ten carry about 2.8%. The specimen sequenced was PBMCs. The receptor set was obtained from a human donor in good health (CMV status not recorded). Some clones in this sample may be carry-over from other donors' samples. CDR3s include the opening cysteine and the closing phenylalanine or tryptophan. The D gene is left open where the match is weak. Some rows have no size entry. The others give once, few or many, or a class for an expanded clone.

J gene | D gene | V gene | clone size | CDR3 protein | CDR3 DNA
TRBJ2-5 | . | TRBV19 | . | CASSTTLLGAYQETQYF | TGTGCCAGTAGTACTACGCTACTGGGTGCTTATCAAGAGACCCAGTACTTC
TRBJ2-2 | . | TRBV24-1 | few | CATSDRRDTGELFF | TGTGCCACCAGTGATCGTAGAGACACCGGGGAGCTGTTTTTT
TRBJ1-2 | . | TRBV15 | few | CATSSPDPGPRNYGYTF | TGTGCCACCAGCAGTCCAGACCCGGGCCCCAGGAACTATGGCTACACCTTC
TRBJ1-2 | . | TRBV6-6 | . | CASSDRSPEGYGYTF | TGTGCCAGCAGTGACAGGTCCCCCGAAGGCTATGGCTACACCTTC
TRBJ2-5 | TRBD1 | TRBV6-1 | few | CASSEALTGTGEEETQYF | TGTGCCAGCAGTGAAGCGTTAACCGGGACAGGGGAAGAAGAGACCCAGTACTTC
TRBJ2-1 | TRBD1 | TRBV19 | . | CASTPAWAGGHNEQFF | TGTGCCAGTACTCCAGCCTGGGCAGGGGGTCACAATGAGCAGTTCTTC
TRBJ2-7 | . | TRBV19 | many | CASSNGRYEQYF | TGTGCCAGTAGTAATGGCCGCTACGAGCAGTACTTC
TRBJ1-1 | . | TRBV19 | once | CASVGQANTEAFF | TGTGCCAGTGTGGGCCAGGCGAACACTGAAGCTTTCTTT
TRBJ2-7 | TRBD1 | TRBV20-1 | . | CSARGQFLKSYEQYF | TGCAGTGCTAGGGGACAGTTCTTGAAGTCCTACGAGCAGTACTTC
TRBJ2-3 | TRBD2 | TRBV20-1 | once | CSARPGGTDTQYF | TGCAGTGCTAGACCGGGAGGGACAGATACGCAGTATTTT
TRBJ2-7 | . | TRBV28 | few | CASSLSSGQSSEQYF | TGTGCCAGCAGTTTATCTTCGGGGCAGAGCAGCGAGCAGTACTTC
TRBJ2-2 | TRBD2 | TRBV6-6 | few | CASSLLAGGFANTGELFF | TGTGCCAGCAGTCTACTAGCGGGGGGGTTCGCGAACACCGGGGAGCTGTTTTTT
TRBJ2-1 | . | TRBV24-1 | . | CATSDFSREQFF | TGTGCCACCAGTGATTTTAGTCGTGAGCAGTTCTTC
TRBJ2-5 | TRBD2 | TRBV30 | . | CAWSAGTSGGSMGTQYF | TGTGCCTGGAGCGCAGGGACTAGCGGGGGGTCTATGGGGACCCAGTACTTC
TRBJ1-2 | TRBD1 | TRBV7-9 | . | CASILARTGDGGYTF | TGTGCCAGCATCTTAGCGAGGACAGGGGATGGCGGCTACACCTTC
TRBJ1-1 | TRBD1 | TRBV28 | few | CASSSTGGGDTEAFF | TGTGCCAGCAGTTCCACAGGGGGCGGGGACACTGAAGCTTTCTTT
TRBJ1-2 | . | TRBV7-6 | many | CASSLSGHSSGYTF | TGTGCCAGCAGCTTATCCGGACATTCGAGTGGCTACACCTTC
TRBJ2-2 | . | TRBV7-8 | . | CASSLTIRGNTGELFF | TGTGCCAGCAGCTTAACTATCCGCGGGAACACCGGGGAGCTGTTTTTT
TRBJ2-2 | TRBD2 | TRBV10-3 | . | CAISGLADTGELFF | TGTGCCATCAGTGGACTAGCGGACACCGGGGAGCTGTTTTTT
TRBJ2-7 | TRBD1 | TRBV4-2 | . | CASSLIPDRDDEQYF | TGTGCCAGCAGCCTGATTCCAGACAGGGACGACGAGCAGTACTTC
TRBJ1-4 | . | TRBV11-2 | . | CASSLRTLTNEKLFF | TGTGCCAGCAGCTTAAGGACATTGACTAATGAAAAACTGTTTTTT
TRBJ2-1 | . | TRBV27 | . | CASSLQGFNGEQFF | TGTGCCAGCAGTTTACAGGGATTCAACGGCGAGCAGTTCTTC
TRBJ1-3 | . | TRBV12-3/TRBV12-4 | few | CASRSTGGGNTIYF | TGTGCCAGCAGGTCGACAGGTGGTGGAAACACCATATATTTT
TRBJ1-6 | TRBD1 | TRBV7-2 | many | CASSSGTGVNSPLHF | TGTGCCAGCAGCTCAGGGACAGGGGTAAATTCACCCCTCCACTTT
TRBJ2-1 | TRBD2 | TRBV7-8 | many | CASSRTSGRWRNEQFF | TGTGCCAGCAGCCGGACTAGCGGGAGATGGAGGAATGAGCAGTTCTTC
TRBJ1-1 | . | TRBV28 | few | CASSRRVYTEAFF | TGTGCCAGCAGCAGAAGGGTGTACACTGAAGCTTTCTTT
TRBJ2-2 | . | TRBV6-5 | . | CASSPKAANTGELFF | TGTGCCAGCAGTCCTAAGGCGGCGAACACCGGGGAGCTGTTTTTT
TRBJ2-1 | . | TRBV7-2 | . | CASSLSSLYEQFF | TGTGCCAGCAGCTTATCCTCACTCTATGAGCAGTTCTTC
TRBJ2-3 | . | TRBV2 | once | CDRSEFDPSTDTQYF | TGTGACCGCAGTGAGTTCGATCCTAGCACAGATACGCAGTATTTT
TRBJ2-5 | . | TRBV2 | . | CFSSDWGQAQETQYF | TGTTTCAGCAGTGACTGGGGGCAGGCCCAAGAGACCCAGTACTTC
TRBJ1-6 | TRBD1 | TRBV19 | . | CASSIRGTGYSPLHF | TGTGCCAGTAGTATACGTGGGACAGGATATTCACCCCTCCACTTT
TRBJ1-6 | . | TRBV20-1 | few | CSAREGYNSPLHF | TGCAGTGCTAGAGAAGGGTACAATTCACCCCTCCACTTT
TRBJ1-6 | . | TRBV20-1 | . | CSARKGQSSYNSPLHF | TGCAGTGCTAGAAAGGGCCAAAGCTCCTATAATTCACCCCTCCACTTT
TRBJ2-7 | TRBD1 | TRBV5-4 | . | CASSPGTGSTAYEQYF | TGTGCCAGCAGCCCGGGGACAGGGAGTACGGCCTACGAGCAGTACTTC
TRBJ2-3 | . | TRBV7-2 | many | CASSLRPSTGTDTQYF | TGTGCCAGCAGCTTACGGCCGTCCACTGGGACAGATACGCAGTATTTT
TRBJ1-5 | . | TRBV28 | . | CASSLWQMSNQPQHF | TGTGCCAGCAGTTTATGGCAGATGAGCAATCAGCCCCAGCATTTT
TRBJ1-1 | . | TRBV11-2 | . | CASSLRQANPEAFF | TGTGCCAGCAGCTTAAGACAGGCCAACCCTGAAGCTTTCTTT
TRBJ2-3 | . | TRBV7-8 | . | CASSLRVRGSTDTQYF | TGTGCCAGCAGCTTAAGGGTCAGGGGTAGCACAGATACGCAGTATTTT
TRBJ1-1 | . | TRBV12-3/TRBV12-4 | . | CASSLVRATEAFF | TGTGCCAGCAGTTTGGTTAGGGCCACTGAAGCTTTCTTT
TRBJ2-3 | . | TRBV7-3 | many | CASSPGPARTDTQYF | TGTGCCAGCAGCCCCGGGCCAGCCCGCACAGATACGCAGTATTTT
TRBJ2-7 | TRBD1 | TRBV28 | . | CASSLDRAHEQYF | TGTGCCAGCAGCCTGGACAGGGCCCACGAGCAGTACTTC
TRBJ1-5 | . | TRBV4-1 | few | CASSQDPAPNQPQHF | TGCGCCAGCAGCCAAGATCCGGCCCCCAATCAGCCCCAGCATTTT
TRBJ2-3 | . | TRBV25-1 | few | CASSVRVADTQYF | TGTGCCAGCAGTGTCCGGGTGGCAGATACGCAGTATTTT
TRBJ1-3 | . | TRBV27 | few | CASSSLGGLSGNTIYF | TGTGCCAGCAGTTCCCTCGGGGGACTTTCTGGAAACACCATATATTTT
TRBJ1-6 | . | TRBV4-1 | . | CASSQEPAGAGSPLHF | TGCGCCAGCAGCCAAGAACCGGCCGGAGCGGGATCACCCCTCCACTTT
TRBJ2-5 | . | TRBV7-2 | many | CASSFRDLQETQYF | TGTGCCAGCAGCTTCAGGGATCTCCAAGAGACCCAGTACTTC
TRBJ2-7 | . | TRBV6-6 | . | CASSYFAAGDEQYF | TGTGCCAGCAGTTACTTCGCAGCAGGGGACGAGCAGTACTTC
TRBJ2-7 | TRBD1 | TRBV28 | . | CASYDRGTYEQYF | TGTGCCAGCTATGACAGGGGGACGTACGAGCAGTACTTC
TRBJ1-2 | . | TRBV5-1 | few | CASSTGPSLGYTF | TGCGCCAGCAGCACTGGGCCCAGTCTCGGCTACACCTTC
TRBJ2-7 | TRBD1 | TRBV20-1 | . | CSARTTGEYEQYF | TGCAGTGCTAGAACAACAGGGGAATACGAGCAGTACTTC
TRBJ2-3 | . | TRBV12-5 | . | CASGSTGVASTDTQYF | TGTGCTAGTGGTTCGACAGGAGTAGCCAGCACAGATACGCAGTATTTT
TRBJ2-3 | . | TRBV29-1 | . | CSVGGRDLQSTDTQYF | TGCAGCGTTGGTGGCCGGGACCTCCAAAGCACAGATACGCAGTATTTT
TRBJ1-1 | . | TRBV12-3/TRBV12-4 | . | CASSFVAGTLNTEAFF | TGTGCCAGCAGTTTTGTAGCGGGGACCCTAAACACTGAAGCTTTCTTT
TRBJ1-2 | TRBD1 | TRBV19 | few | CASSTSPRTGSIYGYTF | TGTGCCAGTAGTACCTCACCCAGGACAGGGTCTATCTATGGCTACACCTTC